Following are 11 T cell receptor beta chains from one sample sequenced in a study of OX40 agonist ivuxolimab in advanced cancers. Some clones are missing from TCRdb's copy, which holds only in-frame ones; the method was immunoSEQ multiplex PCR. The table shows about 89,000 clones, with just over 90% occurring only once. The sample was CD4+ or CD8+ T cells sorted from blood, taken in a trial of the OX40 agonist ivuxolimab. These TCRs come from an adult with an advanced solid tumor such as melanoma, head and neck, liver or kidney cancer.

The chain is built from TRBV10-2 and TRBJ1-2; no reliable D call. The CDR3 has 15 amino acids. Germline loops: CDR1 WSHSY, CDR2 SAAADI. Trimming took 2 bases from V and 5 from J, leaving 15 bases between them. The CDR3 reads CASSEPGGYSYGYTF. The CDR3 DNA follows: TGCGCCAGCAGTGAGCCCGGTGGATACTCATATGGCTACACCTTC.

The rearrangement uses TRBV27 and TRBJ2-5; possibly TRBD1 or TRBD2 for D (6 bases each). Germline lookup yields CDR1 MNHEY and CDR2 SMNVEV (reference sequence). V lost 1 base and J 4 bases, leaving 10 bases between the germline ends. The CDR3 length is 14 residues. The CDR3 nucleotides read TGTGCCAGCAGTTTATTCGGGGGCAGAGAGACCCAGTACTTC. It translates to CASSLFGGRETQYF.

V usage is TRBV7-2 and J usage is TRBJ2-3; D possibly corresponds to TRBD2 (7 bases). Germline-derived CDR1 and CDR2 are SGHTA and FQGNSA. The CDR3 runs 16 residues. With 5 bases removed from V and 4 bases from J, the gap between germline ends came to 19 bases. This CDR3 is CASSPSGGGGADTQYF. For the CDR3, the DNA is TGTGCCAGCAGCCCTAGCGGAGGGGGGGGTGCAGATACGCAGTATTTT.

By share, this clone ranks as medium-sized (0.01 to 0.1%). The rearrangement links TRBV5-1 to TRBJ1-5; D is possibly TRBD1 (6 bases). CDR1 and CDR2 from the germline V gene are SGHRS and YFSETQ. Trimming stripped 0 bases from V and 9 bases from J, with 16 bases between. The CDR3 is 15 amino acids. This CDR3 is CASSLEGHDKGPQHF. CDR3 DNA sequence: TGCGCCAGCAGCTTGGAGGGACACGACAAGGGGCCCCAGCATTTT.

The chain carries TRBV10-3 and TRBJ1-2, with a weak D call TRBD1 (6 bases). The V gene's germline CDR1 is ENHRY and CDR2 SYGVKD. The CDR3 has 12 residues. The V and J ends lost 2 bases and 8 bases respectively, with 9 bases between them. The CDR3 DNA is TGTGCCATCAGTGAGGGGGGGCCGGGCTACACCTTC. Its translation: CAISEGGPGYTF.

To note about this clone: Mismatch with germline at one junction end may stem from a read error. V usage is TRBV27 and J usage is TRBJ1-1; TRBD1 agrees at 7 bases. The CDR3 loop spans 13 amino acids. Per germline, CDR1 MNHEY and CDR2 SMNVEV (reference sequence). Written as DNA, the CDR3 is TGTGCCAACAGTCCACAGGGGTCCGCTGAAGCTTTCTTT. It translates to CANSPQGSAEAFF.

This sequence joins TRBV19 and TRBJ2-1; D not resolved. Germline V gene lookup returns CDR1 LNHDA and CDR2 SQIVND (reference sequence). CDR3 length: 13 amino acids. V lost 3 bases to trimming and J lost 4 bases, with 7 bases between them. The CDR3 here is CASSIGQYNEQFF. CDR3 coding DNA: TGTGCCAGTAGTATTGGTCAGTACAATGAGCAGTTCTTC.

The genes are TRBV6-5 and TRBJ1-4; TRBD1 aligns across 7 bases. With 6 bases clipped from V and 8 bases from J, the junction kept 6 bases outside the gene matches. The CDR3 covers 13 residues. Looked up from germline, CDR1 is MNHEY and CDR2 is SVGAGI. Written as DNA, the CDR3 is TGTGCCAGCAGACAGGGGCAGGGGGAAAAACTGTTTTTT. This codes for CASRQGQGEKLFF.

This chain connects TRBV2 to TRBJ2-1, with a possible D match to TRBD1 (6 bases). V lost 5 bases to trimming and J lost 5 bases, with 16 bases between them. In germline, CDR1 is SNHLY, CDR2 FYNNEI. The CDR3 consists of 15 residues. The CDR3 region is CASSLQGISHNEQFF. CDR3 nucleotide sequence: TGTGCCAGCAGTCTACAGGGAATTAGCCACAATGAGCAGTTCTTC.

The chain has TRBV5-1 and TRBJ2-2; 8 bases fit TRBD1. The CDR3 has 14 amino acids. Germline V CDR1 and CDR2: SGHRS, YFSETQ. The V gene end was trimmed by 1 base and the J gene end by 7 bases; junction bases not matched to a gene: 3. DNA for the CDR3: TGCGCCAGCAGCTTGCAGGGGGCTATCGGGGAGCTGTTTTTT. Translation: CASSLQGAIGELFF.

CDR3 region: CAWSAAADQPQHF. The DNA for the CDR3 is TGTGCCTGGAGTGCGGCCGCCGACCAGCCCCAGCATTTT. The V gene is TRBV30, the J gene TRBJ1-5; D not resolved. Germline lookup yields CDR1 GTSNPN and CDR2 SVGIG (reference sequence). The germline V and J ends were trimmed by 1 base and 7 bases, with 11 bases remaining between them. This CDR3 has 13 residues.